The source of this T cell receptor beta chain is a study of radiotherapy plus CTLA-4 blockade in lung cancer. Produced via immunoSEQ multiplex PCR; TCRdb's table is partial and in-frame only. The table shows 30,000 to 35,000 clones, with approximately 78% occurring only once. This clone appeared once. The target antigen is unknown. The CDR3 is made up of 12 amino acids. The V and J ends lost 3 bases and 11 bases, in that order; junction bases with no gene match: 6. The germline V gene has CDR1 SGHDT and CDR2 YYEEEE. Study-level findings and limits: In blood, TCR clones derived from the tumor expanded after radiotherapy plus ipilimumab.

This chain connects TRBV5-6 to TRBJ1-1; 8 nucleotides line up with TRBD1. The material sequenced was peripheral blood, taken from a patient treated with radiotherapy plus ipilimumab. This TCR came from a human donor with non-small cell lung cancer who had stable disease on radiotherapy plus ipilimumab. This CDR3 is CASSSQDRAAFF. The CDR3 DNA follows: TGTGCCAGCAGCTCTCAGGACAGGGCGGCTTTCTTT.